A selection of T cell receptor beta chains follows, all from one sample in a study of shared T cell receptors in the human thymus. The repertoire was sequenced with immunoSEQ multiplex PCR; TCRdb's copy has only in-frame clones and lacks some. The profile shows more than 550,000 clones, about 87% of them singletons. These data were also reused for a study on human thymus T cells.

Sequences were obtained from thymocytes. Receptor source: a boy in the first two years of life with a congenital heart defect. CDR3s include the opening cysteine and the closing phenylalanine or tryptophan. Each record gives: J gene, V gene, CDR3 protein.

J: TRBJ2-4; V: TRBV19; CDR3: CASRGNRGQLLAKNIQYF
J: TRBJ1-1; V: TRBV29-1; CDR3: CSVRRPRGRSTEAFF
J: TRBJ1-1; V: TRBV10-3; CDR3: CAISDRDRGHTEAFF
J: TRBJ1-1; V: TRBV7-9; CDR3: CASSLGRGNTEAFF
J: TRBJ2-1; V: TRBV2; CDR3: CASSVPSGVSSYNEQFF
J: TRBJ1-3; V: TRBV10-2; CDR3: CASGQYPPGSGNTIYF
J: TRBJ2-7; V: TRBV7-2; CDR3: CASSLWGRTADYEQYF
J: TRBJ2-7; V: TRBV2; CDR3: CASSESYNISYEQYF
J: TRBJ1-5; V: TRBV11-2; CDR3: CASSPRDSQPQHF
J: TRBJ2-7; V: TRBV28; CDR3: CASRTGPSSYEQYF
J: TRBJ1-4; V: TRBV7-9; CDR3: CASRTDRGREKLFF
J: TRBJ2-2; V: TRBV27; CDR3: CASSAGGGTGELFF
J: TRBJ2-3; V: TRBV6-5; CDR3: CASSSTISTDTQYF
J: TRBJ1-2; V: TRBV15; CDR3: CATSGTSNYGYTF
J: TRBJ1-5; V: TRBV19; CDR3: CASSNEDSNQPQHF
J: TRBJ2-6; V: TRBV4-3; CDR3: CASSQEGGSRPGANVLTF
J: TRBJ2-6; V: TRBV14; CDR3: CASSQGFLAGGPSGANVLTF